What follows describes a single TCR beta chain. This clonotype has only a few counts. Its antigen has not been determined. Base qualities were left out, and no much larger clone turns up one base away. The study reported a robust and sensitive protocol to amplify, sequence and analyze TCRs, based on 3' ligation of a UMI-containing oligonucleotide to TCR cDNA. Whole blood analysis involved drawing about 2.3 ml of peripheral blood from adult healthy volunteers into Tempus tubes and then extracting RNA following the manufacturer's instructions. Total RNA was used without cell sorting and was treated with RQ1 DNase before reverse transcription, with a target input of about 1 to 1,100 ng. Libraries were prepared from skin biopsies and whole blood so that pipeline robustness could be tested in samples in which T cells form a minority population. Library construction relied on 5' RACE. The ligated cDNA was amplified in four rounds of PCR with nested alpha and beta constant region primers together with the SP2 primer. TCR RNA was reverse transcribed with SuperScript IV using alpha and beta constant region primers for the blood and skin samples. T4 RNA ligase 1 was used to ligate an oligonucleotide containing the Illumina SP2 primer and a UMI to the 3' end of the cDNA. The 12-nucleotide UMI consisted of two random hexamers with an eight-base spacer between the hexamers to prevent hairpin formation. From the second PCR onward, the TCR alpha and beta chain libraries were handled separately, and dual indexing was used for multiplexing. After pooling, the indexed libraries were analyzed by capillary electrophoresis and sequenced on either an Illumina MiSeq or NextSeq. To boost base diversity and improve cluster recognition, PhiX DNA at roughly 4.5-8% was spiked into the libraries. Per the authors' processing: UMIs were extracted from read 2 by Demultiplexor and combined with the TCR sequence from read 1, and reads were split according to sample indices. Decombinator identified V and J genes and V-J junctions, assigning each TCR a five-part identifier including V and J deletions. Collapsinator used UMIs to correct sequencing errors and PCR amplification heterogeneity, yielding UMI-based abundance per TCR. Identifiers were converted to nucleotide sequence by CDR3Translator and translated to amino acids, and CDR3 regions were extracted on the basis of terminal motifs. After normalization to the amount of input RNA, error-corrected alpha and beta TCR counts from blood and skin were compared. The raw public reads went through TCRdb reprocessing: fastp at Q25, MiXCR clone calling, in-frame beta chains kept. For every CDR3 protein sequence, its rows merge into one entry that carries the most common genes and DNA. TCRdb's processing, not the study's, gives the V and J calls here. Counted in this sample were about 32,000 distinct CDR3 sequences; roughly a sixth of them appeared once. Clones ranked in the top ten supply 2% to 3% of the sample.

These data are taken from a study of naive and memory T cell subsets (dated by TCRdb to about 2017). Study-wide context: The figure summarizing the skin biopsy and whole blood samples listed some 10 blood donors, 7 tuberculin skin test biopsies and 3 saline control biopsies. PCR2 was typically run as a SYBR Green qPCR and stopped at a set threshold, although low-input samples could use end-point PCR of around 6 cycles instead.

Including cysteine and phenylalanine, the CDR3 has 16 amino acids. Just the 48-base CDR3 DNA is kept, in frame starting at base 1. The V end gives up 5 bases and the J end 0 bases, leaving 7 bases in the junction not matched to a gene. Reading the germline V gene gives CDR1 MDHEN and CDR2 SYDVKM. Here is what the overall study found, with its caveats: The potential sensitivity of the RNA-based method to TCR transcript changes with T cell activation and differentiation was acknowledged.

The receptor's source is a female donor in good health. The chain employs TRBV28 and TRBJ2-1, with 7 central nucleotides matching TRBD1. The DNA sequence is as follows: TGTGCCAGCAGTCGAGGGACAGCGAGCTCCTACAATGAGCAGTTCTTC. Translated, it reads CASSRGTASSYNEQFF.